One and the same sample provided the 13 T cell receptor beta chains below, sequenced in a study of OX40 agonist ivuxolimab in advanced cancers. Receptor amplification or capture employed the immunoSEQ multiplex PCR assay. Entries here come from immuneACCESS through TCRdb and include only in-frame sequences with V and J called. Some clones fail to appear in such tables; in the studies checked, an unresolved V gene covers under half of the shortfall, and the cause of the remainder is unknown. This sample lists approximately 98,000 clones; less than 85% were detected once. Clones ranked in the top ten supply around 5.9% of the sample. Sequenced material: CD4+ or CD8+ T cells sorted from blood, taken in a trial of the OX40 agonist ivuxolimab. The receptors were sampled from an adult with an advanced solid tumor such as melanoma, head and neck, liver or kidney cancer.

The J gene is TRBJ2-5, the V gene TRBV7-8, with D unclear. With 5 bases removed from V and 2 bases from J, the gap between germline ends came to 18 bases. Germline V gene sequence: CDR1 SGHVS, CDR2 FQNEAQ. The CDR3 loop spans 16 amino acids. The CDR3 DNA reads as TGTGCCAGCAGCCTAGACCCCCCCTGGCTTCAAGAGACCCAGTACTTC. It translates to CASSLDPPWLQETQYF.

The rearrangement uses TRBV5-1 and TRBJ2-3; TRBD1 aligns across 7 bases. This CDR3 is 14 amino acids long. Germline V gene data show CDR1 as SGHRS and CDR2 as YFSETQ. J was trimmed by 5 bases and V by 0 bases; bases with no gene match: 3. The CDR3 sequence is CASSLEGGGDTQYF. In nucleotides, the CDR3 is TGCGCCAGCAGCTTGGAAGGGGGCGGAGATACGCAGTATTTT.

Concerning this clone: Other DNA sequences in the sample encode the same CDR3. This sequence joins TRBV19 and TRBJ2-1; 12 nucleotides align to TRBD2. CDR1 and CDR2 from the germline V gene are LNHDA and SQIVND (reference sequence). CDR3 length equals 14 residues. V gave up 3 bases and J gave up 7 bases; unmatched junction bases: 1. CDR3 sequence: CASSILAGGNEQFF. CDR3 in DNA: TGTGCCAGTAGTATTCTAGCGGGAGGGAATGAGCAGTTCTTC.

Details on this clone: Other DNA sequences within the sample encode an identical CDR3. The chain carries TRBV13 and TRBJ2-7; D unclear. Between the trimmed V and J ends, which lost 3 bases and 4 bases, there was a span of 4 bases. This CDR3 spans 11 amino acids. CDR1 is PRHDT, CDR2 FYEKMQ, per germline (reference sequence). CDR3 sequence reads: CASSLGYEQYF. The CDR3 DNA follows: TGTGCCAGCAGCTTGGGGTACGAGCAGTACTTC.

The chain joins TRBV12-5 to TRBJ2-1; 12 nucleotides line up with TRBD2. V lost 0 bases, J lost 5 bases, and 23 bases stayed unmatched. Germline-derived CDR1 and CDR2 are LGHNT and FRNRAP. The CDR3 consists of 23 residues. CDR3 protein: CASGLVRDGTGPLLAGGNNEQFF. The CDR3 bases are TGTGCTAGTGGTTTGGTTAGGGACGGGACTGGTCCCCTACTAGCGGGAGGAAACAATGAGCAGTTCTTC.

The chain couples TRBV9 to TRBJ1-3; a weak D match, TRBD1 (5 bases). This CDR3 has 15 residues. V was shortened by 4 bases and J by 3 bases, with 14 bases between the two germline ends. Germline-derived CDR1 and CDR2 are SGDLS and YYNGEE. The CDR3 region has the DNA TGTGCCAGCAGCCCCAGGGTGGTGAGTGGAAACACCATATATTTT. Protein product: CASSPRVVSGNTIYF. The variable domain in full, completed from reference TRBV9 and TRBJ1-3, reads DSGVTQTPKHLITATGQRVTLRCSPRSGDLSVYWYQQSLDQGLQFLIQYYNGEERAKGNILERFSAQQFPDLHSELNLSSLELGDSALYFCASSPRVVSGNTIYFGEGSWLTVV.

CDR3: CASSITATTEAFF. The CDR3 bases are TGTGCCAGTAGTATCACAGCTACCACTGAAGCTTTCTTT. The chain employs TRBV19 and TRBJ1-1, with no clear D. V was clipped by 3 bases and J by 4 bases, with 9 bases between them. In germline, CDR1 is LNHDA, CDR2 SQIVND (reference sequence). CDR3 length: 13 residues.

The chain joins TRBV29-1 to TRBJ1-4; no firm D call. CDR3 size: 14 residues. Germline V gene lookup returns CDR1 SQVTM and CDR2 ANQGSEA. Trimming removed 7 bases from V and 0 bases from J, with 12 bases in between. The DNA of the CDR3 is TGCAGCGGTAAAGGCGCTGCAACTAATGAAAAACTGTTTTTT. Amino acids: CSGKGAATNEKLFF.

V gene TRBV7-2 combines with J gene TRBJ1-5; no firm D call. Germline V gene data show CDR1 as SGHTA and CDR2 as FQGNSA. CDR3 length: 15 residues. With 0 bases removed from V and 1 base from J, the gap between germline ends came to 7 bases. The chain's CDR3 is CASSLAQSSNQPQHF. The CDR3 DNA reads as TGTGCCAGCAGCTTAGCCCAGTCCAGCAATCAGCCCCAGCATTTT.

This rearrangement joins TRBV13 to TRBJ2-3, with 9 bases identical to TRBD1. Germline V CDR1 and CDR2: PRHDT, FYEKMQ (reference sequence). V shed 2 bases and J 2 bases; nucleotides not matched to a gene: 11. The CDR3 length is 18 residues. CDR3 loop: CASSLSSTGTGSTDTQYF. Here the CDR3 DNA reads TGTGCCAGCAGCTTATCGTCGACTGGGACAGGGTCCACAGATACGCAGTATTTT.

The V call is TRBV7-8, the J call TRBJ1-3; D is ambiguous. The CDR3 runs to 15 residues. Germline CDR1 reads SGHVS; CDR2 reads FQNEAQ. The V end was cut by 5 bases, the J end by 0 bases, with 11 bases between. The CDR3 here is CASSARENSGNTIYF. The CDR3 region has the DNA TGTGCCAGCAGCGCAAGGGAAAACTCTGGAAACACCATATATTTT.

This sequence joins TRBV6-1 and TRBJ2-3, with TRBD1 matching 11 bases. In germline, CDR1 is MNHNS, CDR2 SASEGT. Losses at the gene ends were 7 bases for V and 5 bases for J; bases not matched to a gene: 8. This CDR3 region has 15 residues. The CDR3 DNA reads TGTGCCAGCATTGGCGGGACAGGGGGGAAAGATACGCAGTATTTT. Translation: CASIGGTGGKDTQYF.

The chain's CDR3 is CSARDEYEQYF. The CDR3 coding sequence is TGCAGTGCTAGAGATGAATACGAGCAGTACTTC. J is TRBJ2-5 and V is TRBV20-1; no clear D. Matching the DNA end better, TRBJ2-7 makes the J call doubtful. CDR3 length: 11 amino acids. Germline V gene lookup returns CDR1 DFQATT and CDR2 SNEGSKA (reference sequence).